Below are 11 T cell receptor beta chains sequenced from a single sample in a study of blood T cells in healthy people across ages. A second roughly 6 to 11 cycle PCR used barcoded and J-beta primers. From the 5' RACE reads, TCRdb called clonotypes with MiXCR, one entry per CDR3 protein. The table lists around 1,100,000 distinct CDR3 sequences, roughly two fifths of them singletons. The sequenced material came from blood. Receptors originate from a man aged 18-30 years in good health.

This clonotype was counted a single time. V and J are TRBV6-2 or TRBV6-3 and TRBJ2-7; 8 bases are shared with TRBD1. CDR1 is MNHEY, CDR2 SVGEGT, per germline. The CDR3 contains 15 residues. V gave up 6 bases and J gave up 7 bases; unmatched junction bases: 14. CDR3: CASRAPGQEYNEQYF. In nucleotides, the CDR3 is TGTGCCAGCAGAGCGCCGGGACAGGAATACAATGAGCAGTACTTC.

This clonotype was seen many times. The chain is built from TRBV27 and TRBJ1-5; TRBD1 matches 7 bases. The germline V gene encodes CDR1 MNHEY and CDR2 SMNVEV (reference sequence). The CDR3 covers 16 residues. Germline trimming cut 4 bases from V and 0 bases from J; bases unmatched to any gene: 6. In nucleotides, the CDR3 is TGTGCCAGCAGTTCAAGGACAGGTGTTAGCAATCAGCCCCAGCATTTT. Its protein product is CASSSRTGVSNQPQHF.

The J gene is TRBJ2-3, the V gene TRBV2; D is uncertain. Per germline, CDR1 SNHLY and CDR2 FYNNEI. The CDR3 extends over 16 amino acids. Trimming removed 2 bases from V and 6 bases from J, with 18 bases in between. The CDR3 coding sequence is TGTGCCAGCAGTGAATGGTTAGCATCTGTAGTCGATACGCAGTATTTT. Translation gives CASSEWLASVVDTQYF. The variable domain in full, completed from reference TRBV2 and TRBJ2-3, reads EPEVTQTPSHQVTQMGQEVILRCVPISNHLYFYWYRQILGQKVEFLVSFYNNEISEKSEIFDDQFSVERPDGSNFTLKIRSTKLEDSAMYFCASSEWLASVVDTQYFGPGTRLTVL.

The CDR3 sequence: CASSLQSVSNQPQHF. CDR3 sequence (DNA): TGTGCCAGCAGTTTACAGTCGGTTAGCAATCAGCCCCAGCATTTT. The V gene is TRBV12-3 or TRBV12-4, the J gene TRBJ1-5, with unresolved D. V shed 2 bases and J shed 0 bases, with 8 bases lying between them. CDR3 length equals 15 residues.

The chain links TRBV28 to TRBJ2-6; tentative D call: TRBD1 (6 bases). Trimming pared 3 bases from V and 1 base from J, leaving 10 bases between. Germline loops: CDR1 MDHEN, CDR2 SYDVKM. CDR3 length: 16 residues. The CDR3 protein is CASSFVRGSGANVLTF. The DNA of the CDR3 is TGTGCCAGCAGTTTTGTCAGGGGATCTGGGGCCAACGTCCTGACTTTC.

The chain uses TRBV9 and TRBJ1-2; D unresolved. Germline V lookup: CDR1 SGDLS, CDR2 YYNGEE. V lost 3 bases and J lost 6, with 12 bases in between. This CDR3 has 13 residues. The CDR3 is CASSALGKNGYTF. DNA for the CDR3: TGTGCCAGCAGCGCGCTGGGGAAGAATGGCTACACCTTC.

This clonotype was seen many times. The rearrangement uses TRBV20-1 and TRBJ2-5, with D unclear. CDR3 size: 14 residues. V was cut by 3 bases and J by 1 base, with 12 bases left in between. The germline CDR1 and CDR2 sequences are DFQATT and SNEGSKA (reference sequence). CDR3 sequence reads: CSAREHETQETQYF. In DNA, the CDR3 is TGCAGTGCTAGGGAACACGAAACCCAAGAGACCCAGTACTTC.

In its sample, this clonotype was seen a few times. The chain couples TRBV4-1 to TRBJ1-4; 8 nucleotides match TRBD1. Germline trimming cut 2 bases from V and 4 bases from J; bases unmatched to any gene: 3. The germline V gene has CDR1 MGHRA and CDR2 YSYEKL. This CDR3 has 15 residues. Here the CDR3 reads CASSQQGASNEKLFF. For the CDR3, the DNA is TGCGCCAGCAGCCAACAGGGGGCGAGTAATGAAAAACTGTTTTTT.

The genes are TRBV27 and TRBJ2-4; 9 bases fit TRBD2. Unmatched junction bases numbered 2, after V lost 6 bases and J lost 2 bases. Per germline, CDR1 MNHEY and CDR2 SMNVEV (reference sequence). The CDR3 runs 14 residues. The CDR3 sequence is CASRTSGSKNIQYF. CDR3 nucleotide sequence: TGTGCCAGCAGGACTAGCGGCTCCAAAAACATTCAGTACTTC.

This clonotype turned up a few times. V gene TRBV30 combines with J gene TRBJ2-1, with 11 positions matching TRBD2. V was clipped by 4 bases and J by 7 bases; unmatched bases: 9. The CDR3 extends over 15 amino acids. Germline lookup yields CDR1 GTSNPN and CDR2 SVGIG (reference sequence). CDR3 coding DNA: TGTGCCTGGACCCCTCTAGCGGGGGGCTTTAATGAGCAGTTCTTC. This encodes CAWTPLAGGFNEQFF.

This chain connects TRBV25-1 to TRBJ1-2; 7 positions match TRBD1. Germline CDR1 and CDR2: MGHDK and SYGVNS. After removal of 4 bases from V and 8 bases from J, the junction contained 7 bases not matched to a gene. The CDR3 totals 13 residues. DNA for the CDR3: TGTGCCAGCAGTGCCCCGACAGGGTACGGCTACACCTTC. It is translated as CASSAPTGYGYTF.